What follows is one T cell receptor (beta chain) and its context. These data belong to a study of CD8+ T cells in alopecia areata. Reverse transcription of extracted RNA yielded cDNA, which provided the sequencing template. Profiling relied on immunoSEQ multiplex PCR, and the TCRdb table lists in-frame clones only, not all of them. The sample holds some 190,000 clones, 66% seen once. As to treatment: oral pan-JAK inhibitor, 5-10 mg twice daily. Germline CDR1 and CDR2: SGHRS and YFSETQ. The CDR3 sequence is 15 residues long. The V end was cut by 0 bases, the J end by 2 bases, with 11 bases between. The material sequenced was CD4+ T cells sorted from blood, taken at roughly week 45, from a patient treated with tofacitinib. V usage is TRBV5-1 and J usage is TRBJ1-2; tentatively, D is TRBD1 (5 bases). This clonotype originated in a human donor with alopecia areata. The CDR3 DNA reads TGCGCCAGCAGCTTGGACGCAGGGCGAAACTATGGCTACACCTTC. Its translation: CASSLDAGRNYGYTF.